Below are 24 T cell receptor beta chains sequenced from a single sample in a study of cytomegalovirus exposure and HLA in healthy donors. Some clones are missing from TCRdb's copy, which holds only in-frame ones; the method was immunoSEQ multiplex PCR. This sample has approximately 200,000 clones; about 89% occur once, and the top ten carry roughly 1%. The sample consisted of PBMCs. These receptors came from a woman between 18 and 29 years old in good health and CMV-seronegative.

This sequence joins TRBV5-1 and TRBJ2-7, with D hard to call. CDR1 is SGHRS and CDR2 is YFSETQ in the germline V gene. This CDR3 has 14 amino acids. The V gene lost 1 base and the J gene lost 7 bases, with 15 bases spanning the gap. The CDR3 protein is CASSLSPSIEEQYF. The CDR3 bases are TGCGCCAGCAGCTTGTCACCTTCAATAGAGGAGCAGTACTTC.

The V and J genes are TRBV5-1 and TRBJ1-1; D perhaps matches TRBD1 (5 bases). CDR1 and CDR2 (germline): SGHRS, YFSETQ. V was shortened by 5 bases and J by 1 base, with 18 bases between the two germline ends. The CDR3 is 16 amino acids. The CDR3 spells CASRPRVDVGNTEAFF. CDR3 nucleotides: TGCGCCAGCAGACCCAGGGTCGATGTAGGGAACACTGAAGCTTTCTTT. The full variable domain, its missing parts supplied by reference TRBV5-1 and TRBJ1-1, is KAGVTQTPRYLIKTRGQQVTLSCSPISGHRSVSWYQQTPGQGLQFLFEYFSETQRNKGNFPGRFSGRQFSNSRSEMNVSTLELGDSALYLCASRPRVDVGNTEAFFGQGTRLTVV.

This sequence joins TRBV2 and TRBJ1-1; 8 bases align to TRBD1. Losses at the gene ends were 5 bases for V and 1 base for J; bases not matched to a gene: 3. This CDR3 is 14 amino acids long. Germline values: CDR1 SNHLY, CDR2 FYNNEI. The CDR3 coding sequence is TGTGCCAGCAGTCTTACAGGGGGGAACACTGAAGCTTTCTTT. Its translation is CASSLTGGNTEAFF. Based on the CDR3 plus reference TRBV2 and TRBJ1-1, the full variable domain is EPEVTQTPSHQVTQMGQEVILRCVPISNHLYFYWYRQILGQKVEFLVSFYNNEISEKSEIFDDQFSVERPDGSNFTLKIRSTKLEDSAMYFCASSLTGGNTEAFFGQGTRLTVV.

The V and J genes are TRBV7-2 and TRBJ1-5; maybe TRBD1 (6 bases). CDR1 is SGHTA and CDR2 is FQGNSA in the germline V gene. V was cut by 5 bases and J by 5 bases, with 16 bases left in between. The CDR3 contains 15 residues. The CDR3 DNA reads as TGTGCCAGCAGCCTTTCAGGGGCAACTTATCAGCCCCAGCATTTT. Translating it yields CASSLSGATYQPQHF.

The J gene is TRBJ1-1, the V gene TRBV5-1, with D perhaps matching TRBD1 (6 bases). CDR1 SGHRS and CDR2 YFSETQ come from the germline V gene. This CDR3 has 13 residues. The V and J ends lost 6 bases and 5 bases respectively, with 14 bases between them. CDR3: CASTTGTPTEAFF. The CDR3 DNA sequence: TGCGCCAGCACTACAGGGACCCCGACTGAAGCTTTCTTT.

The gene calls are TRBV6-1 and TRBJ2-7; D perhaps matches TRBD2 (6 bases). This CDR3 has 16 amino acids. The germline V gene has CDR1 MNHNS and CDR2 SASEGT. V was trimmed by 4 bases and J by 4 bases, leaving 20 bases between them. In DNA, the CDR3 is TGTGCCAGCAGTGGCGGCACCTCGGGAGAGACTTACGAGCAGTACTTC. This translates into CASSGGTSGETYEQYF.

The chain uses TRBV28 and TRBJ1-2; TRBD1 aligns across 10 bases. The J segment lost 4 bases and the V segment lost 6 bases, leaving 8 bases of the junction unmatched. The germline V gene has CDR1 MDHEN and CDR2 SYDVKM. This CDR3 has 15 residues. The CDR3 region is CASSHDRGQGYGYTF. CDR3 bases: TGTGCCAGCAGCCACGACAGGGGGCAGGGCTATGGCTACACCTTC.

The rearrangement joins TRBV18 to TRBJ2-7; 8 nucleotides agree with TRBD2. Trimming at V came to 4 bases and at J to 4 bases, leaving 6 bases not matched to a gene. From germline, CDR1 is KGHSH and CDR2 LQKENI. The CDR3 runs to 14 residues. The CDR3 reads CASSLPGGGYEQYF. The DNA for the CDR3 is TGTGCCAGCTCACTTCCCGGGGGGGGATACGAGCAGTACTTC.

The genes are TRBV5-1 and TRBJ2-7, with TRBD1 matching over 12 bases. The CDR3 runs 15 residues. Germline V CDR1 and CDR2: SGHRS, YFSETQ. Trimming took 4 bases from V and 7 from J; bases not matched to a gene: 9. The CDR3 sequence is CASSLRGTGGEEQYF. In DNA form, the CDR3 reads TGCGCCAGCAGCCTGAGGGGGACAGGGGGCGAAGAGCAGTACTTC.

V is TRBV30 and J is TRBJ1-2, with D uncertain. Deletions cut 3 bases from V and 4 bases from J, with 9 bases between. The length of the CDR3 is 12 residues. CDR1 is GTSNPN and CDR2 is SVGIG in the germline V gene (reference sequence). The CDR3 here is CAWRQLPYGYTF. The CDR3 DNA sequence: TGTGCCTGGAGACAGTTACCCTATGGCTACACCTTC.

The chain employs TRBV11-3 and TRBJ2-7; 8 bases agree with TRBD1. V shed 2 bases, J shed 3 bases, and the junction held 6 bases outside the gene matches. The CDR3 covers 15 residues. The germline CDR1 and CDR2 sequences are SGHNT and YENEEA. The CDR3 spells CASSLSRTGFYEQYF. CDR3 nucleotides: TGTGCCAGCAGCTTATCTCGGACAGGGTTCTACGAGCAGTACTTC.

This CDR3 reads CASSEQPGRSYYEQYF. The DNA of the CDR3 is TGTGCCAGCAGTGAACAGCCAGGGCGTAGTTACTACGAGCAGTACTTC. The rearrangement links TRBV6-1 to TRBJ2-7, with D maybe TRBD1 (5 bases). V was pared by 2 bases and J by 3 bases, with 17 bases between. There are 16 residues in the CDR3. Germline-derived CDR1 and CDR2 are MNHNS and SASEGT.

This clone was recorded only once. The chain links TRBV30 to TRBJ1-1, with D possibly TRBD1 on 6 matching bases. The CDR3 loop spans 12 amino acids. From germline, CDR1 is GTSNPN and CDR2 SVGIG (reference sequence). Trimming removed 8 bases from V and 4 bases from J, with 14 bases in between. CDR3 region: CAVDRPTTEAFF. CDR3 DNA sequence: TGTGCCGTGGACAGACCAACCACTGAAGCTTTCTTT.

This chain connects TRBV6-5 to TRBJ2-5, with D maybe TRBD1 (5 bases). V was trimmed by 1 base and J by 2 bases, leaving 14 bases between them. This CDR3 comprises 16 residues. The germline CDR1 and CDR2 sequences are MNHEY and SVGAGI. The CDR3, as DNA: TGTGCCAGCAGTTACTTAGGGGCAGGCGATCAAGAGACCCAGTACTTC. This encodes CASSYLGAGDQETQYF.

This clone appeared a single time. The CDR3 here is CASGLAGRYNEQFF. The CDR3, as DNA: TGTGCCAGCGGATTAGCGGGAAGATACAATGAGCAGTTCTTC. The V call is TRBV6-5, the J call TRBJ2-1; 8 bases are shared with TRBD2. The CDR3 runs 14 residues. After removal of 8 bases from V and 4 bases from J, the junction contained 7 bases not matched to a gene. Germline V gene sequence: CDR1 MNHEY, CDR2 SVGAGI.

The chain carries TRBV28 and TRBJ1-2, with D unclear. CDR3 length: 15 residues. The V gene lost 6 bases and the J gene lost 4 bases, with 18 bases spanning the gap. In germline, CDR1 is MDHEN, CDR2 SYDVKM. The CDR3 nucleotides read TGTGCCAGCAGCTTTGGGCCGAACCCCCTCTATGGCTACACCTTC. The encoded protein is CASSFGPNPLYGYTF.

V and J are TRBV7-7 and TRBJ1-5; D possibly corresponds to TRBD1 (6 bases). Germline V gene data show CDR1 as SSHAT and CDR2 as FNYEAQ (reference sequence). This CDR3 region has 15 residues. The V and J ends lost 1 base and 3 bases respectively, with 10 bases between them. The CDR3: CASSLVGANNQPQHF. The CDR3 DNA follows: TGTGCCAGCAGCTTAGTGGGGGCAAACAATCAGCCCCAGCATTTT.

This clone was observed a single time. The rearrangement uses TRBV2 and TRBJ2-2, with a weak D call TRBD1 (6 bases). The germline gives CDR1 SNHLY, CDR2 FYNNEI. This CDR3 contains 15 residues. The ends were cut back, 0 bases at V and 7 bases at J, with 12 bases in the middle. CDR3: CASSEASGANGELFF. CDR3 nucleotides: TGTGCCAGCAGTGAAGCGTCAGGGGCGAACGGGGAGCTGTTTTTT.

V and J are TRBV19 and TRBJ2-5; tentatively, D is TRBD1 (6 bases). V gave up 0 bases and J gave up 3 bases, with 11 bases separating them. Germline CDR1 reads LNHDA; CDR2 reads SQIVND (reference sequence). The CDR3 has 15 amino acids. Here the CDR3 DNA reads TGTGCCAGTAGTATAGATACAGGGTTGGAAGAGACCCAGTACTTC. Translated, it gives CASSIDTGLEETQYF.

The V and J genes are TRBV5-4 and TRBJ1-1, with 7 bases aligning to TRBD1. Unmatched junction bases numbered 5, after V lost 5 bases and J lost 1 base. This CDR3 spans 14 amino acids. Germline CDR1 reads SGHNT; CDR2 reads YYREEE (reference sequence). CDR3 nucleotides: TGTGCCAGCAGACACAGGGGTGGGAACACTGAAGCTTTCTTT. It codes for CASRHRGGNTEAFF.

This clone was recorded a few times. The chain has TRBV18 and TRBJ2-7, with D possibly being TRBD1 (7 bases). CDR3 length equals 15 residues. Per the germline V gene, CDR1 is KGHSH and CDR2 is LQKENI. The V and J ends lost 8 bases and 2 bases respectively, with 19 bases between them. The CDR3 nucleotides read TGTGCCAGCAATCGCGGGGACAGAAACACCTACGAGCAGTACTTC. Its protein is CASNRGDRNTYEQYF.

The chain uses TRBV9 and TRBJ2-5, with 7 bases identical to TRBD1. The germline V gene encodes CDR1 SGDLS and CDR2 YYNGEE. This CDR3 comprises 16 residues. V lost 0 bases to trimming and J lost 5 bases; unmatched junction nucleotides: 10. This CDR3 is CASSVARLGGSETQYF. The CDR3 nucleotides are TGTGCCAGCAGCGTAGCCCGGTTAGGGGGCTCGGAGACCCAGTACTTC.

The CDR3 loop is CASSLRTGKTGELFF. The CDR3 nucleotides are TGTGCCAGCAGCTTAAGGACAGGGAAGACCGGGGAGCTGTTTTTT. This chain connects TRBV7-2 to TRBJ2-2; 8 bases map to TRBD1. J lost 5 bases, V lost 2 bases, and 4 bases had no gene match. The germline V gene encodes CDR1 SGHTA and CDR2 FQGNSA. CDR3 length equals 15 residues.

The sample holds a few counts of this clone. The chain employs TRBV5-1 and TRBJ2-7, with D possibly matching TRBD2 (5 bases). V was trimmed by 10 bases and J by 3 bases, leaving 8 bases between them. Germline V gene sequence: CDR1 SGHRS, CDR2 YFSETQ. CDR3 size: 10 residues. The CDR3 region is CAPRGYEQYF. The CDR3 bases are TGCGCCCCCCGGGGCTACGAGCAGTACTTC. Drawing the rest from reference TRBV5-1 and TRBJ2-7, the complete variable domain is KAGVTQTPRYLIKTRGQQVTLSCSPISGHRSVSWYQQTPGQGLQFLFEYFSETQRNKGNFPGRFSGRQFSNSRSEMNVSTLELGDSALYLCAPRGYEQYFGPGTRLTVT.